Listed here are 12 T cell receptor beta chains from one sample, sequenced in a study of shared clonotypes between healthy human individuals. Libraries were prepared by immunoSEQ multiplex PCR; TCRdb keeps only in-frame clonotypes and omits some of them. In the table there are 2 million to 2.5 million clones, 95% of which are singletons. Sample: naive CD4+ T cells sorted from blood. Documented subset: CD45RA+ positively selected. These receptors originate from a young man in good health.

V is TRBV15 and J is TRBJ1-1, with D tentatively TRBD1 (5 bases). Germline-derived CDR1 and CDR2 are LNHNV and YYDKDF (reference sequence). Trimming left V 0 bases short and J 0 bases short, with 11 bases between. The CDR3 length is 16 residues. For the CDR3, the DNA is TGTGCCACCAGCAGAGATTTAGGGACTCTGAACACTGAAGCTTTCTTT. Translation: CATSRDLGTLNTEAFF.

Of note for this clone: The same CDR3 is also encoded by other DNA sequences in this sample. V is TRBV7-2 and J is TRBJ1-1; D might be TRBD1 (6 bases). The germline CDR1 and CDR2 sequences are SGHTA and FQGNSA. The ends were cut back, 4 bases at V and 5 bases at J, with 11 bases in the middle. The CDR3 covers 13 residues. CDR3 protein: CASSSQGGTEAFF. The CDR3 DNA follows: TGTGCCAGCAGCTCACAGGGAGGGACTGAAGCTTTCTTT.

The chain is built from TRBV19 and TRBJ2-2, with no clear D. This CDR3 has 14 residues. Per the germline V gene, CDR1 is LNHDA and CDR2 is SQIVND (reference sequence). Trimming removed 7 bases at V and 6 bases at J, with 15 bases between. The CDR3 DNA reads as TGTGCCAGTAACCCCGGACCACTTGCCGGGGAGCTGTTTTTT. This sequence encodes CASNPGPLAGELFF.

The V and J genes are TRBV5-4 and TRBJ1-1; no reliable D call. Per the germline V gene, CDR1 is SGHNT and CDR2 is YYREEE (reference sequence). The CDR3 covers 14 residues. V was trimmed by 4 bases and J by 8 bases, leaving 18 bases between them. The CDR3 here is CASSPPGSGTEAFF. The CDR3 DNA follows: TGTGCCAGCAGCCCCCCGGGGAGCGGCACCGAAGCTTTCTTT.

Of note for this clone: Other DNA variants within this sample encode the same CDR3. J is TRBJ2-5 and V is TRBV18; D remains unclear. Trimming pared 5 bases from V and 1 base from J, leaving 8 bases between. Germline CDR1 reads KGHSH; CDR2 reads LQKENI. This CDR3 comprises 13 residues. CDR3 loop: CASSTDFQETQYF. The CDR3 nucleotides are TGTGCCAGCTCAACAGACTTCCAAGAGACCCAGTACTTC.

This chain joins TRBV5-1 and TRBJ2-5; D is uncertain. The J call may be mistaken, given a closer DNA end match to TRBJ2-7. This CDR3 has 14 residues. Germline V lookup: CDR1 SGHRS, CDR2 YFSETQ. In DNA form, the CDR3 reads TGCGCCAGCAGCCCCGGTGGCAGTCCCTACGAGCAGTACTTC. As protein: CASSPGGSPYEQYF.

The gene calls are TRBV6-5 and TRBJ2-1; 9 bases align to TRBD2. The CDR3 contains 16 residues. The V gene end was trimmed by 4 bases and the J gene end by 6 bases; junction bases not matched to a gene: 10. Germline loops: CDR1 MNHEY, CDR2 SVGAGI. CDR3 sequence: CASSSRLAAGRNEQFF. As DNA, the CDR3 is TGTGCCAGCAGTTCCAGACTAGCGGCTGGGCGCAATGAGCAGTTCTTC.

This chain uses TRBV19 with TRBJ1-2; 7 bases align to TRBD1. The V gene's germline CDR1 is LNHDA and CDR2 SQIVND (reference sequence). There are 17 residues in the CDR3. V shed 0 bases, J shed 4 bases, and the junction held 11 bases outside the gene matches. In DNA form, the CDR3 reads TGTGCCAGTAGTATAGATAGAGGCTCCGGGACAGTCTATGGCTACACCTTC. Translated: CASSIDRGSGTVYGYTF.

This sequence joins TRBV6-1 and TRBJ2-7; TRBD1 is a possible D gene (6 bases). The ends were cut back, 4 bases at V and 2 bases at J, with 12 bases in the middle. The CDR3 has 14 amino acids. In germline, CDR1 is MNHNS, CDR2 SASEGT. As DNA, the CDR3 is TGTGCCAGCAGTGTACAGGGATCTACCTACGAGCAGTACTTC. Translation: CASSVQGSTYEQYF.

J is TRBJ2-5 and V is TRBV28; 7 bases map to TRBD1. Gene TRBJ2-7 matches the end of the DNA better, so the J call may be wrong. Germline CDR1 reads MDHEN; CDR2 reads SYDVKM. This CDR3 region has 14 residues. The CDR3 DNA reads as TGTGCCAGCAGTTTAGGGACAGAAGTCTACGAGCAGTACTTC. The encoded protein is CASSLGTEVYEQYF.

Only one count was recorded for this clone. This chain connects TRBV10-3 to TRBJ2-3, with 10 bases that match TRBD1. The CDR3 consists of 15 residues. V lost 2 bases, J lost 7 bases, and 6 bases stayed unmatched. Per the germline V gene, CDR1 is ENHRY and CDR2 is SYGVKD. The CDR3 protein is CAISEKGQGYNTQYF. Here the CDR3 DNA reads TGTGCCATCAGTGAGAAGGGACAGGGGTATAATACGCAGTATTTT.

DNA of the CDR3: TGCGCCAGCAGCGTCCCCCTGACAGGGGGCGCAGGTGAAGCTTTCTTT. It specifies CASSVPLTGGAGEAFF. The J gene is TRBJ1-1, the V gene TRBV5-1, with 10 positions matching TRBD1. This CDR3 is 16 amino acids long. Germline V gene lookup returns CDR1 SGHRS and CDR2 YFSETQ. V dropped 4 bases and J dropped 7; count of bases not matched to a gene: 13.